Shown below are 13 T cell receptor beta chains from a single sample sequenced in a study of PD-1 blockade in classical Hodgkin lymphoma. Here immunoSEQ multiplex PCR was the method, and the copy in TCRdb shows in-frame clones only, minus some. The sample yields around 100,000 clones, 90% seen once. Time point described: cycle 4 day 1 (C4D1), after 6 weeks of nivolumab. Every patient had relapsed following autologous stem cell transplantation, and cohorts differed in brentuximab vedotin exposure. The sample in question was peripheral blood mononuclear cells (PBMCs), obtained before the fourth cycle of nivolumab. All receptors derive from a human donor with classical Hodgkin lymphoma.

The genes are TRBV30 and TRBJ2-5; D possibly corresponds to TRBD2 (6 bases). This CDR3 region has 15 residues. V was shortened by 3 bases and J by 1 base, with 15 bases between the two germline ends. CDR1 is GTSNPN and CDR2 is SVGIG in the germline V gene (reference sequence). The DNA of the CDR3 is TGTGCCTGGAGCGAAAATAGGGACTTCCAAGAGACCCAGTACTTC. Translated, it gives CAWSENRDFQETQYF.

The chain recombines TRBV5-5 with TRBJ1-1; tentatively, D is TRBD1 (5 bases). Trimming took 4 bases from V and 4 from J, leaving 20 bases between them. Germline CDR1 is SGHKS and CDR2 is YYEKEE (reference sequence). The CDR3 is 16 residues long. The CDR3 loop is CASSGARDGLSTEAFF. The CDR3 nucleotides are TGTGCCAGCAGCGGCGCACGGGACGGTTTGAGCACTGAAGCTTTCTTT.

This sequence joins TRBV14 and TRBJ2-2; D is unclear. CDR3 length: 15 amino acids. Germline V gene lookup returns CDR1 SGHDN and CDR2 FVKESK. V lost 1 base, J lost 3 bases, and 9 bases lay in between. DNA for the CDR3: TGTGCCAGCAGCCAAGTATGGGGTTACACCGGGGAGCTGTTTTTT. Translating gives CASSQVWGYTGELFF.

The V call is TRBV28, the J call TRBJ1-1; D may be TRBD1 (5 bases). Trimming cost V 7 bases and J 1 base, with 16 bases left between them. The V gene's germline CDR1 is MDHEN and CDR2 SYDVKM. The CDR3 runs to 15 residues. The CDR3 DNA follows: TGTGCCAGCACCCCGCTCGGCAGGGAGAACACTGAAGCTTTCTTT. Translated: CASTPLGRENTEAFF. Using reference TRBV28 and TRBJ1-1 for the parts outside the CDR3, the full variable domain is DVKVTQSSRYLVKRTGEKVFLECVQDMDHENMFWYRQDPGLGLRLIYFSYDVKMKEKGDIPEGYSVSREKKERFSLILESASTNQTSMYLCASTPLGRENTEAFFGQGTRLTVV.

The rearrangement joins TRBV29-1 to TRBJ1-2; TRBD1 is a possible D gene (5 bases). V lost 4 bases and J 3 bases, leaving 12 bases between the germline ends. CDR1 is SQVTM, CDR2 ANQGSEA, per germline. The CDR3 has 13 residues. The CDR3 DNA reads TGCAGCGTTGTGGCAGGGATGGACTATGGCTACACCTTC. Its translation is CSVVAGMDYGYTF.

The gene calls are TRBV28 and TRBJ2-7, with 12 bases aligning to TRBD2. Germline V gene lookup returns CDR1 MDHEN and CDR2 SYDVKM. This CDR3 has 15 residues. Germline trimming cut 6 bases from V and 4 bases from J; bases unmatched to any gene: 7. The CDR3 here is CASRLAGGDSYEQYF. The CDR3 DNA reads as TGTGCCAGCAGACTAGCGGGGGGAGATTCATACGAGCAGTACTTC.

The rearrangement links TRBV7-2 to TRBJ1-1; 7 nucleotides match TRBD1. Germline V gene data show CDR1 as SGHTA and CDR2 as FQGNSA. The V gene end was trimmed by 5 bases and the J gene end by 1 base; junction bases not matched to a gene: 7. The CDR3 spans 15 residues. CDR3 amino acids: CASSTRQGPNTEAFF. The CDR3 region has the DNA TGTGCCAGCAGCACCCGACAGGGACCGAACACTGAAGCTTTCTTT.

The chain joins TRBV5-8 to TRBJ2-3; TRBD2 might be the D (6 bases). Trimming left V 0 bases short and J 5 bases short, with 13 bases between. Germline CDR1 and CDR2: SGHTS and YDEGEE. This CDR3 is built from 15 residues. The CDR3 DNA follows: TGTGCCAGCAGCTTGGGGGGAGGACTCGGAGATACGCAGTATTTT. Amino acid sequence: CASSLGGGLGDTQYF.

The rearrangement joins TRBV5-1 to TRBJ1-2; D might be TRBD1 (6 bases). CDR3 length: 17 residues. Trimming stripped 0 bases from V and 8 bases from J, with 23 bases between. CDR1 SGHRS and CDR2 YFSETQ come from the germline V gene. This CDR3 reads CASSLDGRGGGSQGYTF. DNA of the CDR3: TGCGCCAGCAGCTTGGATGGCAGGGGAGGTGGTAGTCAAGGCTACACCTTC.

This clone was seen more than once but under ten times. The rearrangement uses TRBV19 and TRBJ1-5, with 7 bases that match TRBD1. Looked up from germline, CDR1 is LNHDA and CDR2 is SQIVND (reference sequence). CDR3 length: 14 residues. The ends lost 1 base at V and 6 bases at J; junction bases unmatched: 3. The CDR3 protein is CASSIGQGVQPQHF. The CDR3 DNA reads as TGTGCCAGTAGTATAGGGCAGGGGGTTCAGCCCCAGCATTTT. The variable domain in full, completed from reference TRBV19 and TRBJ1-5, reads DGGITQSPKYLFRKEGQNVTLSCEQNLNHDAMYWYRQDPGQGLRLIYYSQIVNDFQKGDIAEGYSVSREKKESFPLTVTSAQKNPTAFYLCASSIGQGVQPQHFGDGTRLSIL.

The chain carries TRBV6-5 and TRBJ1-1, with D possibly TRBD1 on 5 matching bases. Trimming removed 6 bases from V and 2 bases from J, with 16 bases in between. The CDR3 is 15 residues long. The germline gives CDR1 MNHEY, CDR2 SVGAGI. The CDR3 loop reads CASRGPGRKNTEAFF. The CDR3 nucleotides are TGTGCCAGCAGAGGCCCGGGACGGAAAAACACTGAAGCTTTCTTT.

V gene TRBV5-8 combines with J gene TRBJ1-2; D may be TRBD1 (5 bases). Trimming removed 0 bases at V and 3 bases at J, with 9 bases between. CDR1 and CDR2 from the germline V gene are SGHTS and YDEGEE. CDR3 length: 14 amino acids. This chain's CDR3 is CASSLEGAHYGYTF. CDR3 coding DNA: TGTGCCAGCAGCTTGGAAGGGGCACACTATGGCTACACCTTC.

The chain has TRBV19 and TRBJ1-1; possible D gene TRBD1, 6 bases. Germline-derived CDR1 and CDR2 are LNHDA and SQIVND (reference sequence). The germline V and J ends were trimmed by 8 bases and 4 bases, with 17 bases remaining between them. The CDR3 length is 14 residues. This CDR3 is CASRSQGGSTEAFF. The CDR3 DNA reads TGTGCCAGTCGATCACAGGGCGGGAGCACTGAAGCTTTCTTT.